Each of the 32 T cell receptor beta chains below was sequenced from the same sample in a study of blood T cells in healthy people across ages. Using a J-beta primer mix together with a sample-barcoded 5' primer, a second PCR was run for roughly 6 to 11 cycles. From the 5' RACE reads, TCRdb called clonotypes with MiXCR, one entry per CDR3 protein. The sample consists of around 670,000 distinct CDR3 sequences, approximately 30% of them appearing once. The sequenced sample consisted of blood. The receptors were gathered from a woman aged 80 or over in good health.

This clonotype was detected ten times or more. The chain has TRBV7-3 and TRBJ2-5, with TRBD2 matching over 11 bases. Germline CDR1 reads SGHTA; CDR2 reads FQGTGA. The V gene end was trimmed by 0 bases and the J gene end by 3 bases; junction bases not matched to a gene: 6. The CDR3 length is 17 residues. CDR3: CASSLTVSGGEEETQYF. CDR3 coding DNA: TGTGCCAGCAGCTTAACCGTTAGCGGGGGGGAGGAAGAGACCCAGTACTTC.

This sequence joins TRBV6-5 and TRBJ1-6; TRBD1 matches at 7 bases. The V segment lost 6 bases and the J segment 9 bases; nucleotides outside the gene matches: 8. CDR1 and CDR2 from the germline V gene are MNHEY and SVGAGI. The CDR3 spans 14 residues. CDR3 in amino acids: CASRGQGVSSPLHF. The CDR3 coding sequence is TGTGCCAGCAGGGGGCAGGGGGTCAGTTCACCCCTCCACTTT.

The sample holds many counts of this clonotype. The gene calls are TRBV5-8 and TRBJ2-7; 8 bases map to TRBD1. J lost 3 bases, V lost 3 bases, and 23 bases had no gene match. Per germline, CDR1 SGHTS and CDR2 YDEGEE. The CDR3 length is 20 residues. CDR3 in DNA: TGTGCCAGCAGCTCGGACCCCGGGACAGGAAGGGCCAACCCAATCTACGAGCAGTACTTC. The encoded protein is CASSSDPGTGRANPIYEQYF.

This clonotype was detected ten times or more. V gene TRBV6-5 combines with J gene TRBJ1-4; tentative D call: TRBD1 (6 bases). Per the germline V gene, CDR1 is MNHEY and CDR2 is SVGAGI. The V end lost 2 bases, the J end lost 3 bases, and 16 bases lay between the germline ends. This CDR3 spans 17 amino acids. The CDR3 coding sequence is TGTGCCAGCAGTTACAAGCGGACAGTTTCTCCTAATGAAAAACTGTTTTTT. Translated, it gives CASSYKRTVSPNEKLFF.

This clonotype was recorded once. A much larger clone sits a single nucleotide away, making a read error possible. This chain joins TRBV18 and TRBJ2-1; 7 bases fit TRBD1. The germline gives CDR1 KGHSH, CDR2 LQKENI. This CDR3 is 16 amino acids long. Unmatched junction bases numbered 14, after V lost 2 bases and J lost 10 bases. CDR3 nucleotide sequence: TGTGCCAGCTCACCAACCAGGGACAGAAGACGTTACGAGCAGTTCTTC. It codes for CASSPTRDRRRYEQFF.

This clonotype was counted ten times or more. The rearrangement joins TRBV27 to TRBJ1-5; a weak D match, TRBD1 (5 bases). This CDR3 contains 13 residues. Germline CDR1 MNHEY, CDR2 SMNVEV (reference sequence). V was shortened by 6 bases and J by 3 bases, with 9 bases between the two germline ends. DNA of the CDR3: TGTGCCAGCAGAGTCAGGGCCAATCAGCCCCAGCATTTT. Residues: CASRVRANQPQHF.

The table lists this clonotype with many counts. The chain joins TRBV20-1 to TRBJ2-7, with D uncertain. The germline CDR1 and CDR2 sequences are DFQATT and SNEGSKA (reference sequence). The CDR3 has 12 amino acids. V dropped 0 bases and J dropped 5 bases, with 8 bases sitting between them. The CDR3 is CSARDLGNEQYF. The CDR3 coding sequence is TGCAGTGCTAGAGATCTTGGGAACGAGCAGTACTTC.

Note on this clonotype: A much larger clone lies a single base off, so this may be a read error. The CDR3 nucleotides read TGTGCCAGTCTAGAGGAGGGGAGGCTTTACGAGCAGTACTTC. Translating it yields CASLEEGRLYEQYF. The V gene is TRBV6-2 or TRBV6-3, the J gene TRBJ2-7; a possible D gene is TRBD2 (6 bases). The CDR3 consists of 14 residues. Germline assignment: CDR1 MNHEY and CDR2 SVGEGT. Trimming took off 9 bases at V and 4 bases at J, with 19 bases between the two ends.

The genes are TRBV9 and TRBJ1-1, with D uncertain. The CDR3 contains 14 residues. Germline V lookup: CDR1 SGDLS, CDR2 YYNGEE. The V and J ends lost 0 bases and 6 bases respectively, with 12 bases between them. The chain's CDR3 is CASSVGTVQPEAFF. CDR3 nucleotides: TGTGCCAGCAGCGTAGGAACCGTTCAACCTGAAGCTTTCTTT.

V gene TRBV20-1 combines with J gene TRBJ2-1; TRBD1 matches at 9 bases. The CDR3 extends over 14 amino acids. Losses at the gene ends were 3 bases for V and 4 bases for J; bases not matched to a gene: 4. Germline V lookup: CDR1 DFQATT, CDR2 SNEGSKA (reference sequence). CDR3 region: CSASNGQGYNEQFF. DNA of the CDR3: TGCAGTGCTAGTAATGGACAGGGGTACAATGAGCAGTTCTTC.

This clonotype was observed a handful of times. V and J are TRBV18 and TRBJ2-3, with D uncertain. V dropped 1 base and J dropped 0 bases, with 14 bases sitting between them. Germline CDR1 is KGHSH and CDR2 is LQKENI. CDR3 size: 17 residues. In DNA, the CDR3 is TGTGCCAGCTCACCACGGGAAACATCCCCTAGCACAGATACGCAGTATTTT. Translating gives CASSPRETSPSTDTQYF.

The CDR3 coding sequence is TGTGCCAGCAGCGACAGGGGCTCCCCAGGGGAGACCCAGTACTTC. It is translated as CASSDRGSPGETQYF. The rearrangement links TRBV7-3 to TRBJ2-5, with TRBD1 identical over 8 bases. This CDR3 is 15 amino acids long. The ends lost 5 bases at V and 5 bases at J; junction bases unmatched: 10. From germline, CDR1 is SGHTA and CDR2 FQGTGA.

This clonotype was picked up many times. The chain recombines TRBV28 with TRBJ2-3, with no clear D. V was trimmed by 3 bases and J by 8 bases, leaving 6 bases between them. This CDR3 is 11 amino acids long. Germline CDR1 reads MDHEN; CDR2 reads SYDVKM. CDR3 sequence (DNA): TGTGCCAGCAGTTTGGTAGTTACGCAGTATTTT. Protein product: CASSLVVTQYF.

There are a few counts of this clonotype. DNA of the CDR3: TGTGCCAGCAGCCAGACGGATATGAACACCGGGGAGCTGTTTTTT. It encodes CASSQTDMNTGELFF. The chain employs TRBV3-1 and TRBJ2-2; the D is unclear. This CDR3 has 15 amino acids. Germline V CDR1 and CDR2: LGHDT, YNNKEL (reference sequence). Between the trimmed V and J ends, which lost 3 bases and 1 base, there was a span of 9 bases.

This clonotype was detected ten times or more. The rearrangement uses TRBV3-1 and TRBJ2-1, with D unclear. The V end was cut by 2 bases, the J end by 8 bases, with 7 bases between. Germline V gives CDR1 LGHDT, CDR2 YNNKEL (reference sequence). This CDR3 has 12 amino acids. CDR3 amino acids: CASSQFMDEQFF. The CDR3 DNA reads TGTGCCAGCAGCCAATTTATGGATGAGCAGTTCTTC.

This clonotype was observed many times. The CDR3 sequence is CSARGNRDWNKNIQYF. CDR3 sequence (DNA): TGCAGTGCTCGAGGCAATAGAGACTGGAACAAAAACATTCAGTACTTC. The chain carries TRBV20-1 and TRBJ2-4; no definite D call. The CDR3 length is 16 residues. CDR1 DFQATT and CDR2 SNEGSKA come from the germline V gene (reference sequence). Trimming took 5 bases from V and 3 from J, leaving 20 bases between them.

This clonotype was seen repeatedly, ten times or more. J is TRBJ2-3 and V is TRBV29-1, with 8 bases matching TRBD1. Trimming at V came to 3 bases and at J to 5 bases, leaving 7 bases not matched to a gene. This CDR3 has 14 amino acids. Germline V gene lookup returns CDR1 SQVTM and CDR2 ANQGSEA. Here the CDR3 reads CSVDTTGDEDTQYF. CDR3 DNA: TGCAGCGTTGATACGACAGGGGACGAAGATACGCAGTATTTT.

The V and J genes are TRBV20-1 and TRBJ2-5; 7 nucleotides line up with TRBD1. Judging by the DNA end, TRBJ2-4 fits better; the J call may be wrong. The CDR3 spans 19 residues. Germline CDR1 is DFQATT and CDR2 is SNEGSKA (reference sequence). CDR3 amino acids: CSAGPSRGRIQIAKNIQYF. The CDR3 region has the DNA TGCAGTGCTGGACCGTCGAGGGGGCGAATTCAAATAGCCAAAAACATTCAGTACTTC.

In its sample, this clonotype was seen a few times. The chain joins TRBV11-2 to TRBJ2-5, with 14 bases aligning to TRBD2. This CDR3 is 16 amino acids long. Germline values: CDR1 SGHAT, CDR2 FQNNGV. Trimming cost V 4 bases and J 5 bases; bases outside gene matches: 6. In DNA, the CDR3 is TGTGCCAGCAGCTCCCGACTAGCGGGGGGGGCGGAGACCCAGTACTTC. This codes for CASSSRLAGGAETQYF.

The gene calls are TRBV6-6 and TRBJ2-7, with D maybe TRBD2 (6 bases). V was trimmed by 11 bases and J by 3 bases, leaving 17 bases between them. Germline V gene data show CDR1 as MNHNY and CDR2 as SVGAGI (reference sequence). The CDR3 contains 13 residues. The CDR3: CAGSGPPDYEQYF. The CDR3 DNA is TGTGCCGGTAGCGGACCCCCGGACTACGAGCAGTACTTC.

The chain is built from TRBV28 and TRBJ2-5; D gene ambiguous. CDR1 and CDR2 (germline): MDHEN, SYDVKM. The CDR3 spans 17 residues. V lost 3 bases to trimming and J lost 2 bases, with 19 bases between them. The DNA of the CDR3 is TGTGCCAGCAGTTTGTACCCCCGGCAGGCCACACAAGAGACCCAGTACTTC. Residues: CASSLYPRQATQETQYF.

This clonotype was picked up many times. The CDR3 DNA reads as TGTGCCAGCAGCTTAAGGCGAAGCGGCTACACCTTC. Its protein product is CASSLRRSGYTF. The rearrangement uses TRBV7-8 and TRBJ1-2; D is ambiguous. The CDR3 consists of 12 residues. Germline V CDR1 and CDR2: SGHVS, FQNEAQ. V shed 2 bases and J shed 8 bases, with 9 bases lying between them.

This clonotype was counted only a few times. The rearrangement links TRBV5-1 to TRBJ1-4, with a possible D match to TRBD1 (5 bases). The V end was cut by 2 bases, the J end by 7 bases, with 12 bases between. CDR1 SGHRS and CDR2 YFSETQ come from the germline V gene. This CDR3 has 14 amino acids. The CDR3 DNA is TGCGCCAGCAGCTTACTGGGGACGGGTGAAAAACTGTTTTTT. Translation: CASSLLGTGEKLFF.

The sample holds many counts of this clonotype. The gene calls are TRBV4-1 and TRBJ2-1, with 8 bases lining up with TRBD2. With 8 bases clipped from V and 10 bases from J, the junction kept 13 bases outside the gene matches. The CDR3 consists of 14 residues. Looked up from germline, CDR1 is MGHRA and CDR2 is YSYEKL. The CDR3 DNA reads TGCGCCAGCTCCAACCGGGGGGGTACCTTAGAGCAGTTCTTC. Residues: CASSNRGGTLEQFF.

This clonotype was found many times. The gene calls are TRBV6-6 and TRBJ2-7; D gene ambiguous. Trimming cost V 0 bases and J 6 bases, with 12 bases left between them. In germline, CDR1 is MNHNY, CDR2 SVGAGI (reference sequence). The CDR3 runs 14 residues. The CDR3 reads CASSYSTQTPEQYF. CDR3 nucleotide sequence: TGTGCCAGCAGTTACTCGACGCAAACCCCCGAGCAGTACTTC.

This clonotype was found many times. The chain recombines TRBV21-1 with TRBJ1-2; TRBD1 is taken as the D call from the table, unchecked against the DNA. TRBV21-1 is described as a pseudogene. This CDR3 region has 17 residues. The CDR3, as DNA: TGTGCCAGCATCTACTCGCGAGGGACACTAGCTAACTATGGCTACACCTTC. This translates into CASIYSRGTLANYGYTF.

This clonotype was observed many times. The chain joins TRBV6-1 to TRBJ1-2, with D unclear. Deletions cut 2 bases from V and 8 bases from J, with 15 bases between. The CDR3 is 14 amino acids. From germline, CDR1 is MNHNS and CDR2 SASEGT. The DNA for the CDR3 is TGTGCCAGCAGTGAATATGACGGGAGTGGGGGCTACACCTTC. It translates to CASSEYDGSGGYTF.

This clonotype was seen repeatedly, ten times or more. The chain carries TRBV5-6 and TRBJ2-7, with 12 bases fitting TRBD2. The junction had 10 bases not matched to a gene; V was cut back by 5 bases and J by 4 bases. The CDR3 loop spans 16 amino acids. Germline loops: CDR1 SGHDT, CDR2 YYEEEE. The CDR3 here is CASSSATTSGGYEQYF. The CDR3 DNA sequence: TGTGCCAGCAGTTCCGCTACCACTAGCGGGGGGTACGAGCAGTACTTC.

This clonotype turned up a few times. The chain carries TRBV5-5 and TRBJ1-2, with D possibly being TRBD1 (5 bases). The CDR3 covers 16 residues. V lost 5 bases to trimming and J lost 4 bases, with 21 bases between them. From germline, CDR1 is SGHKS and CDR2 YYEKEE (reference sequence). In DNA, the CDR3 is TGTGCCAGCAGTTACTCACCGACCCCGGGGCCCTATGGCTACACCTTC. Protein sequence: CASSYSPTPGPYGYTF.

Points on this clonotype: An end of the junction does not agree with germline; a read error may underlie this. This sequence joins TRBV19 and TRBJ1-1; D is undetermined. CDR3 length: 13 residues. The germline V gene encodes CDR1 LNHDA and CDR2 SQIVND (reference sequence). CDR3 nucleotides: TGTGCCACCGGGCGGCAGCTGAACACTGAAGCTTGCTTT. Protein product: CATGRQLNTEACF.

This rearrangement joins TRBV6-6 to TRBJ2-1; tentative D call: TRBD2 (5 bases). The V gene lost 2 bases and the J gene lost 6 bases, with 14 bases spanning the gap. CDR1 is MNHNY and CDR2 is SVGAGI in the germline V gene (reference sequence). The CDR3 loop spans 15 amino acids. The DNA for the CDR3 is TGTGCCAGCAGTTACACCCAAGGAGGTGGCAATGAGCAGTTCTTC. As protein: CASSYTQGGGNEQFF.

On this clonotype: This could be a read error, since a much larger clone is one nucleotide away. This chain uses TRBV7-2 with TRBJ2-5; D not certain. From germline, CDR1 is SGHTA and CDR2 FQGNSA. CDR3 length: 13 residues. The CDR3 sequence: CASNLLTQETQYF. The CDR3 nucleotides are TGTGCCAGCAACTTATTGACTCAAGAGACCCAGTACTTC.